Below, one T cell receptor beta chain is given with its context. This clone's antigen is unknown. Within one base of it there is no much larger clone, and no base qualities were kept. These data belong to a study of regulatory T cells in long-lasting Graves disease (TCRdb year 2021). About the full investigation: Newly diagnosed Graves' disease patients had taken antithyroid drugs for less than 3 months. Persistent Graves' disease patients were compared with newly diagnosed Graves' disease patients by peripheral blood TCR sequencing and RNA sequencing. The study took place in China and was registered as a clinical trial. A total of about 33 samples underwent TCR sequencing, from about 13 patients with persistent Graves' disease and some 20 patients with newly diagnosed Graves' disease. Summary of the overall study and its limitations: Lower TCR Shannon entropy and fewer highly expanded clones were observed in persistent Graves' disease patients than in newly diagnosed patients, which suggested clonal expansion. The small sample size was acknowledged by the authors as a limitation that may reduce accuracy. Only the TCR beta chain was sequenced and analyzed. The study examined only peripheral blood because the primary lesion, thyroid tissue, could not be accessed. Persistent patients shared more public clonotypes among themselves (under 3,000) than newly diagnosed patients did (more than 950). Persistent disease showed preferential use of TRBV28, TRBJ1-2 and TRBJ2-5, whereas newly diagnosed disease favored TRBV20-1 and TRBJ2-1.

CDR1 and CDR2, looked up from the germline V gene, are MNHEY and SVGAGI. A distance of 10 bases separates the germline ends of V and J, which lose 4 bases and 6 bases respectively. Taken from cysteine to phenylalanine, the CDR3 has 13 residues. Left in the record is the CDR3 DNA by itself, 39 bases read in frame from the first base. The sample's time point, from its label and the paper: newly diagnosed GD, antithyroid drugs for less than 3 months. For both TCR sequencing and RNA sequencing, RNA was extracted from PBMCs using TRIzol. The diagnosis of Graves' disease followed American Thyroid Association guidelines. The patients came from an endocrinology department in Xi'an, China. Each patient gave approximately 10 milliliters of peripheral blood, collected in an EDTA anticoagulant tube. Ficoll Paque Plus density gradient separation was used to isolate PBMCs, and no additional T cell sorting was done. RNA quality was checked with an Agilent 2100 Bioanalyzer and agarose gel, and concentration with a NanoDrop 2000.

Libraries were constructed by multiplex PCR. Sequencer: Illumina HiSeq 4000. CDR3 regions were amplified by Arm-PCR with iRepertoire HTBI primers to construct TCR beta libraries. Before sequencing, the PCR products went through gel purification. Under the source paper's analysis protocol: Across samples, about 64 TRBV and 15 or so TRBJ segments were identified and used for gene usage analysis of CDR3 amino acid clonotypes. Filtered high-quality paired reads were merged into contigs using COPE and FqMerger. BLAST was used to align contigs to IMGT TRBV, TRBD and TRBJ reference genes, with CDR3 defined following IMGT. Clonotypes above 0.1% frequency were classified as highly expanded clones. Repertoire diversity was measured by Shannon entropy, and V-J evenness by the Gini coefficient. A clonotype was considered public if more than one individual shared it. In TCRdb, the public reads were trimmed at Q25 with fastp and aligned with MiXCR, with productive beta chains retained. Entries are consolidated by CDR3 protein sequence, retaining the most common genes and DNA. Clone size and V and J calls follow TCRdb, not the original study. The table for this sample lists 550,000 to 600,000 distinct CDR3 sequences; roughly a sixth of them were counted only once. Around 13% of the sample belongs to the ten largest clones.

The sample was also reused in another study, on T cells in Graves' hyperthyroidism and ophthalmopathy. The second paper further reports: Stable Graves' hyperthyroidism was defined as no progression to ophthalmopathy during 18 months of follow-up. The hyperthyroidism patients were between 18 and 65 years old and newly diagnosed, with a disease duration of less than 2 months. The study excluded patients with uncontrolled infections, other autoimmune diseases, pregnancy or lactation. Clinical symptoms, serum thyroxine and TRAb, thyroid ultrasound, and orbital computed tomography formed the basis for the diagnoses. A first-round RT-PCR of the TCR CDR3 used the HTBI primer set with the Qiagen OneStep RT-PCR kit. Most expanded thyroid clonotypes (frequency above 0.001) were also detected in blood, a finding suggesting that blood repertoires may reflect thyroid immune responses. Ophthalmopathy was separated from stable hyperthyroidism by a 13 V-J signature model, with 85% to 90% sensitivity and roughly 81% specificity obtained in cross-validation and 80%/75% obtained in testing. In validation, progression to ophthalmopathy was predicted by the model with roughly 69% sensitivity and 72% to 85% specificity, a median of around 5.9 months before onset. A discovery cohort of about a hundred patients, 43 with Graves' ophthalmopathy and about 60 with stable Graves' hyperthyroidism, was used to find distinguishing TCR V-J signatures. Prospective prediction of ophthalmopathy was tested in an independent validation cohort consisting of some 18 hyperthyroidism patients and more than 15 patients who later progressed to ophthalmopathy. The 100 discovery patients were divided at random into training and test sets in a 7:3 ratio. In several Graves' hyperthyroidism patients, the study also compared T-cell repertoires from thyroid tissue with T-cell repertoires from blood. After sampling, hyperthyroidism patients received methimazole starting at 30 mg daily, and ophthalmopathy patients received high-dose intravenous methylprednisolone. Libraries were constructed in a second round of multiplex PCR, after which size selection and purification were performed. Paired-end sequencing of the libraries was performed with 100 bp reads on an Illumina HiSeq2000. SOAPnuke was used to process the raw data, with reads discarded if the reads contained adapters or uncalled bases, had a mean Phred below 15, or lacked an exact constant-primer or identifier match. COPE v1.2.5 was used to merge the high-quality paired reads, and each unique nucleotide sequence was defined as a clonotype. Clonotypes were aligned to IMGT TRBV, TRBD and TRBJ reference segments using MiTCR v1.1. The analysis was restricted to V-J combinations with a frequency above 0.0001, which together covered 99.2% of the repertoires. The TCS score was defined as F50 (clonal expansion) divided by E x V (chaos), with BLOSUM62-based TCRdist calculated between CDR3 peptides within each V-J. Welch's t-statistics and random forest reduced approximately 520 V-J features to 10 to 15, which were used in a naive Bayes classifier (R e1071). Sample size was not statistically predetermined, and investigators were not blinded to group allocation. According to the paper, TCR Vbeta CDR3 sequencing was carried out on 135 peripheral blood samples, which came from more than 40 ophthalmopathy, around 74 hyperthyroidism and approximately 17 progressor patients.

The source was peripheral blood mononuclear cells (PBMCs), collected at new diagnosis, from a patient treated with antithyroid drugs. This TCR was recovered from a man aged 18 to 35 with Graves disease. Donor details come from another sample of the same person, matched by shared clones. The rearrangement joined TRBV6-5 to TRBJ1-5; no D gene is confidently identified. This receptor carries the CDR3 CASSCRGSQPQHF. The nucleotide sequence is given as TGTGCCAGCAGTTGCCGAGGGAGTCAGCCCCAGCATTTT.